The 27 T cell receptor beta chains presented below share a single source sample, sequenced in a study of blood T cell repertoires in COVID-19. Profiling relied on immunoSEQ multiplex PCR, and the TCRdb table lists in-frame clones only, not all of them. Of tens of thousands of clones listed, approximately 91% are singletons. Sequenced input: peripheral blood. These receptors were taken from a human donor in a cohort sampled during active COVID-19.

This CDR3 reads CASTWAPNTEAFF. In DNA, the CDR3 is TGTGCCAGCACCTGGGCCCCCAACACTGAAGCTTTCTTT. The chain employs TRBV7-9 and TRBJ1-1; D unresolved. The V end was cut by 7 bases, the J end by 2 bases, with 11 bases between. The CDR3 contains 13 residues. CDR1 is SEHNR and CDR2 is FQNEAQ in the germline V gene (reference sequence).

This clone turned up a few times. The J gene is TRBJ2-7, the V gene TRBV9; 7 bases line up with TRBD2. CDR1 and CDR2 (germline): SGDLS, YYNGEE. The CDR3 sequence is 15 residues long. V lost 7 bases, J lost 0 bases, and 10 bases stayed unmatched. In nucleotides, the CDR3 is TGTGCCAGCTCCCCGGGGGGTCCGAGCTCCTACGAGCAGTACTTC. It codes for CASSPGGPSSYEQYF.

CDR3 bases: TGTGCCAGCAGCTTCGACAGGGACGAGCAGTACTTC. This gives the protein CASSFDRDEQYF. The chain combines TRBV11-2 with TRBJ2-7, with 7 bases aligning to TRBD1. Germline values: CDR1 SGHAT, CDR2 FQNNGV. This CDR3 region has 12 residues. V was clipped by 3 bases and J by 5 bases; unmatched bases: 1. Together with reference TRBV11-2 and TRBJ2-7, the CDR3 gives the full variable domain: EAGVAQSPRYKIIEKRQSVAFWCNPISGHATLYWYQQILGQGPKLLIQFQNNGVVDDSQLPKDRFSAERLKGVDSTLKIQPAKLEDSAVYLCASSFDRDEQYFGPGTRLTVT.

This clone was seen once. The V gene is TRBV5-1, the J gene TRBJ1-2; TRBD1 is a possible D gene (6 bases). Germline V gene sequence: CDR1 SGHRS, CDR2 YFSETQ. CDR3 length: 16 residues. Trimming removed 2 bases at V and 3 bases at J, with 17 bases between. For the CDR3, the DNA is TGCGCCAGCAGCTTTGGGGACCACAGGGATGACTATGGCTACACCTTC. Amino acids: CASSFGDHRDDYGYTF.

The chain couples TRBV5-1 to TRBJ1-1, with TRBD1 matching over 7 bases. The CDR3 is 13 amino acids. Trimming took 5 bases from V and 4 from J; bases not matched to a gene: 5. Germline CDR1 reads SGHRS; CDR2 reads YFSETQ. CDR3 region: CASRHDRATEAFF. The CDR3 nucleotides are TGCGCCAGCAGACATGACAGGGCCACTGAAGCTTTCTTT.

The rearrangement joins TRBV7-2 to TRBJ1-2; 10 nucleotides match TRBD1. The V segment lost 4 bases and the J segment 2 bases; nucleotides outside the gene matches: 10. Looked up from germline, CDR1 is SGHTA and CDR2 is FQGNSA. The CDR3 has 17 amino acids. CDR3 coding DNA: TGTGCCAGCAGCTGGGGGCCACCGGGACAGGGGAACTATGGCTACACCTTC. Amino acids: CASSWGPPGQGNYGYTF.

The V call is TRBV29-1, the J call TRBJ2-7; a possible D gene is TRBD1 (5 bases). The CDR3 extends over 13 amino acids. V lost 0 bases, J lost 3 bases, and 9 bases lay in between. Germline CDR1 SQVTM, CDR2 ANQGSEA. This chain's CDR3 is CSVEDRDGYEQYF. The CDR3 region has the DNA TGCAGCGTTGAAGACAGGGATGGCTACGAGCAGTACTTC.

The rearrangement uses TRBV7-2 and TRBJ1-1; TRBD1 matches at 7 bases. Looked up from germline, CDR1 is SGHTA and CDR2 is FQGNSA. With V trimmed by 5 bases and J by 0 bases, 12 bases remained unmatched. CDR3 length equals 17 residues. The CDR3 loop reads CASSRGNRGPMNTEAFF. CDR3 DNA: TGTGCCAGCAGCCGGGGTAACAGGGGACCCATGAACACTGAAGCTTTCTTT.

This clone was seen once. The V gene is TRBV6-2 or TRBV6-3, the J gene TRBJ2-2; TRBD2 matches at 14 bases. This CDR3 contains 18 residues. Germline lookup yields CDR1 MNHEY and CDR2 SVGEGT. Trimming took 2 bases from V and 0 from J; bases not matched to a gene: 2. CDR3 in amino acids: CASSYGLAGGSNTGELFF. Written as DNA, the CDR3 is TGTGCCAGCAGTTACGGACTAGCGGGGGGATCGAACACCGGGGAGCTGTTTTTT.

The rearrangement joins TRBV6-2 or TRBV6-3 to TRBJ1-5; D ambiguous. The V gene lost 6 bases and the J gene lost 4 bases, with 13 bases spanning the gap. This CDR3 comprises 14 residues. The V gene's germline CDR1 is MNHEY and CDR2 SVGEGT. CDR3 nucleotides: TGTGCCAGCAGCCCCGGGGATCGGAATCAGCCCCAGCATTTT. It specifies CASSPGDRNQPQHF.

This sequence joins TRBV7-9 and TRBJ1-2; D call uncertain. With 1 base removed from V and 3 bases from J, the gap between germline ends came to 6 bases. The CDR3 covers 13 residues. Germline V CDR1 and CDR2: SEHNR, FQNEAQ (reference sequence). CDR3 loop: CASSLVSYYGYTF. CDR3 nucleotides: TGTGCCAGCAGCTTAGTTTCATACTATGGCTACACCTTC.

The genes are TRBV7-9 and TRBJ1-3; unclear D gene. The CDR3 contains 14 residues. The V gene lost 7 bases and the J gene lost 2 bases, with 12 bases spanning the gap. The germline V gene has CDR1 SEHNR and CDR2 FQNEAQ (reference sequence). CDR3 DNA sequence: TGTGCCAGCACCGGACTCCTCACTGGAAACACCATATATTTT. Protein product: CASTGLLTGNTIYF.

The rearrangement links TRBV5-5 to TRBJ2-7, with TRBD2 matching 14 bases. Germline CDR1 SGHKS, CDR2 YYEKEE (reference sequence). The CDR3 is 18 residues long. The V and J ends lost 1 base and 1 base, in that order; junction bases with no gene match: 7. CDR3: CASSLRPGLAGGSYEQYF. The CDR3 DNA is TGTGCCAGCAGCTTGAGACCCGGACTAGCGGGGGGTTCCTACGAGCAGTACTTC.

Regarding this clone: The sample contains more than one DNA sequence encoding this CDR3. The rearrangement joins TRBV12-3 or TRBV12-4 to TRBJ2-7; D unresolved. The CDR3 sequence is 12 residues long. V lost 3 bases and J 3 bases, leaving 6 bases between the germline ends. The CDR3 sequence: CASSFSLYEQYF. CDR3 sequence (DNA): TGTGCCAGCAGTTTCTCCCTCTACGAGCAGTACTTC.

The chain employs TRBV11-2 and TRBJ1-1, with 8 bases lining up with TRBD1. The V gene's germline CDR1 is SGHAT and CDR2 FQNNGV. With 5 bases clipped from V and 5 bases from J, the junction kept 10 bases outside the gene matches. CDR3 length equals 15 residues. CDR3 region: CASSHLRGRGTEAFF. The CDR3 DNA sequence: TGTGCCAGCAGCCATCTCAGGGGGCGTGGAACTGAAGCTTTCTTT.

The CDR3 protein is CASRPTGNTEAFF. CDR3 nucleotide sequence: TGTGCCAGCAGACCTACAGGGAACACTGAAGCTTTCTTT. V and J are TRBV9 and TRBJ1-1; weak D call: TRBD1 (5 bases). V lost 5 bases, J lost 1 base, and 9 bases lay in between. Germline CDR1 and CDR2: SGDLS and YYNGEE. The CDR3 sequence is 13 residues long.

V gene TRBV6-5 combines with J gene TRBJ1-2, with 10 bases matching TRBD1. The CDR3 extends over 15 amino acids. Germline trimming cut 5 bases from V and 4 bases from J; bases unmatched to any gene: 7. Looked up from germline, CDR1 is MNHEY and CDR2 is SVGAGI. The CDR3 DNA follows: TGTGCCAGCAGTAAACCCGGGACAGGGGTCTATGGCTACACCTTC. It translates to CASSKPGTGVYGYTF.

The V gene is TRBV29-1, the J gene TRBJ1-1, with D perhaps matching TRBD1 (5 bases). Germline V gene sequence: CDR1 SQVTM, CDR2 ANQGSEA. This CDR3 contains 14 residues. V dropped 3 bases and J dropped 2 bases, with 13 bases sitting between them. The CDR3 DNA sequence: TGCAGCGTTGATAGGGAGGGGTTTAACACTGAAGCTTTCTTT. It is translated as CSVDREGFNTEAFF.

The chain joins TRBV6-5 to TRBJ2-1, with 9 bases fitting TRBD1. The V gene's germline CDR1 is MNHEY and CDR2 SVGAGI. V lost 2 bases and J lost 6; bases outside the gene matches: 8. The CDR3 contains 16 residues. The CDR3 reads CASSYGAGTGRNEQFF. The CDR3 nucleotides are TGTGCCAGCAGTTACGGCGCCGGGACAGGGCGCAATGAGCAGTTCTTC.

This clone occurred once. The CDR3 spells CASSHPPATARGEQYF. CDR3 nucleotides: TGTGCCAGCAGCCACCCCCCAGCGACAGCCCGAGGCGAGCAGTACTTC. The gene calls are TRBV11-2 and TRBJ2-7; tentatively, D is TRBD1 (5 bases). The CDR3 contains 16 residues. With 5 bases removed from V and 6 bases from J, the gap between germline ends came to 23 bases. The V gene's germline CDR1 is SGHAT and CDR2 FQNNGV.

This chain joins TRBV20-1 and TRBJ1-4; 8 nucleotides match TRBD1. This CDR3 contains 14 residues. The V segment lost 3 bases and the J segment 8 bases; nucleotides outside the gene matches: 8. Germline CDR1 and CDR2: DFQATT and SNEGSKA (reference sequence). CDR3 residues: CSASPAGGQEKLFF. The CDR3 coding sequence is TGCAGTGCTAGTCCGGCAGGGGGCCAGGAAAAACTGTTTTTT.

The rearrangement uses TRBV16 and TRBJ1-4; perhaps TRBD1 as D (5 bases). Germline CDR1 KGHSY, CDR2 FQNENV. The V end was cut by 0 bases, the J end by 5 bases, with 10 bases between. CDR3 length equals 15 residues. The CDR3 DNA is TGTGCCAGCAGCCAATCGACAGTTCCCAATGAAAAACTGTTTTTT. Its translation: CASSQSTVPNEKLFF.

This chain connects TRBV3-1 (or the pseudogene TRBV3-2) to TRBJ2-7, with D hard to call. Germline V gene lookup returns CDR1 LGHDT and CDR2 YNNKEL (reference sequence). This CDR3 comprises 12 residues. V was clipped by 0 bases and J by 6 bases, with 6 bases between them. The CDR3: CASSQDGREQYF. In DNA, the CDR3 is TGTGCCAGCAGCCAAGATGGGCGCGAGCAGTACTTC.

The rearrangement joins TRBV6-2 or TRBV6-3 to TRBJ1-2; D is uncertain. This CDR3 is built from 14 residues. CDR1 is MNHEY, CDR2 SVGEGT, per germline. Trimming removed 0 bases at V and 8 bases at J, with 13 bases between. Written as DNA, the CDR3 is TGTGCCAGCAGTTACTCGTTCGGGGATCGGGGCTACACCTTC. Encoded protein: CASSYSFGDRGYTF.

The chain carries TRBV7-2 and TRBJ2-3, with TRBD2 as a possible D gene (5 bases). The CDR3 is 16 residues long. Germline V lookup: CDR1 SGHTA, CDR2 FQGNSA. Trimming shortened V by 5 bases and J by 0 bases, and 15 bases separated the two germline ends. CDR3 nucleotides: TGTGCCAGCAGCCCAACCCGGCGGGCTAGCACAGATACGCAGTATTTT. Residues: CASSPTRRASTDTQYF.

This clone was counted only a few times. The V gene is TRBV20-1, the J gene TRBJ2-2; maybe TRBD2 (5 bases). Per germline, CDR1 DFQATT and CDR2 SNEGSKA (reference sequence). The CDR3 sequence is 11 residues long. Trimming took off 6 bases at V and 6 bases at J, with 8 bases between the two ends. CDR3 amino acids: CSAEAAGELFF. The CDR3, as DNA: TGCAGTGCCGAAGCGGCCGGGGAGCTGTTTTTT.

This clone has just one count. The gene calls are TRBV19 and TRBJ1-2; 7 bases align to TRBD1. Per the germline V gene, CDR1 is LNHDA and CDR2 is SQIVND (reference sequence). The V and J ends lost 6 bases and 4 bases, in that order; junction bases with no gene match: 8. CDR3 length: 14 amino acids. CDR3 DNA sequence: TGTGCCAGTAGATTGGGGACAGTCTCCTATGGCTACACCTTC. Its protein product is CASRLGTVSYGYTF. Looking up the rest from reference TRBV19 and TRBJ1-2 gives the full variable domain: DGGITQSPKYLFRKEGQNVTLSCEQNLNHDAMYWYRQDPGQGLRLIYYSQIVNDFQKGDIAEGYSVSREKKESFPLTVTSAQKNPTAFYLCASRLGTVSYGYTFGSGTRLTVV.